Reported below is one TCR beta chain. What it recognizes is unknown. The sample comes from a study of T cell clones after liver transplantation. CDR1 is SGHRS, CDR2 YFSETQ, per germline. The V gene end was trimmed by 2 bases and the J gene end by 0 bases; junction bases not matched to a gene: 2. The CDR3 loop spans 16 amino acids. Findings and limits, study-wide: Migration into the graft, not deletion, may explain lost graft donor-reactive T cells. Compared with third party-reactive sequences, donor-reactive ones declined more, independent of withdrawal success.

Sequenced by immunoSEQ multiplex PCR; TCRdb stores in-frame clones only, minus some. The table includes 85,000 to 110,000 clones, under 90% detected once. Sample: CD4+ T cells from blood, taken around 50 months after liver transplant. The sequence came from a human patient who received a liver transplant. Some T cells may be provided by the graft donor. The chain joins TRBV5-1 to TRBJ2-3; TRBD2 matches at 11 bases. CDR3 protein: CASSFTSGGSTDTQYF. The CDR3 DNA reads as TGCGCCAGCAGCTTTACTAGCGGGGGTAGCACAGATACGCAGTATTTT.